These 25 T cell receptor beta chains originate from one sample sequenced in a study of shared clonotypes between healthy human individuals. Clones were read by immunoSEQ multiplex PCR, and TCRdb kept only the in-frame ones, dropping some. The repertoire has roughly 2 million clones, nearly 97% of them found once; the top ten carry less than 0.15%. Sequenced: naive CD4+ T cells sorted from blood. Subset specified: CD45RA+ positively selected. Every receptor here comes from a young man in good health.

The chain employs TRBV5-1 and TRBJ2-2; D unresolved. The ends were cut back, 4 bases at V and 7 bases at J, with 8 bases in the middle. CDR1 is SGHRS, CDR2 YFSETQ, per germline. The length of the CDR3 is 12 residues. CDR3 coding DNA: TGCGCCAGCAGCCGACAAAACGGGGAGCTGTTTTTT. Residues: CASSRQNGELFF.

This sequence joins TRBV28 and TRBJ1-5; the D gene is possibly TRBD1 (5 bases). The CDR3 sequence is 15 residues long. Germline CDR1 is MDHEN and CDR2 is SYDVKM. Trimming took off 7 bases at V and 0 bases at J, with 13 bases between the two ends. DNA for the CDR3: TGTGCCAGCAAAACCTCGGACATTAGCAATCAGCCCCAGCATTTT. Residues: CASKTSDISNQPQHF.

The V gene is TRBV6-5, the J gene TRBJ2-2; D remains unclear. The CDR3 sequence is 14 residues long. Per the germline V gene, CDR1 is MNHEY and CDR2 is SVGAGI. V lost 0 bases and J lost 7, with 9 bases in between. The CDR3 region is CASSYSNGFGELFF. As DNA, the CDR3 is TGTGCCAGCAGTTACTCGAACGGCTTCGGGGAGCTGTTTTTT.

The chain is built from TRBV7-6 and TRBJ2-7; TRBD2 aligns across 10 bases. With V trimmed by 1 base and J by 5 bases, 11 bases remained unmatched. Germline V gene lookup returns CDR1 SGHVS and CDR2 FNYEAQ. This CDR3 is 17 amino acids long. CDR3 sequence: CASSLGSSSGGRDEQYF. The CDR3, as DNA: TGTGCCAGCAGCTTAGGGTCGTCTAGCGGGGGCCGCGACGAGCAGTACTTC.

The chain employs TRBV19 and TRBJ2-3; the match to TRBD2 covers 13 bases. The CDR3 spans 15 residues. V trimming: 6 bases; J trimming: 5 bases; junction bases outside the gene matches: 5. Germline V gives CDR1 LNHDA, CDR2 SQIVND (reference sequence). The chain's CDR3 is CASRETSGGIDTQYF. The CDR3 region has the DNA TGTGCCAGTAGAGAGACTAGCGGGGGGATAGATACGCAGTATTTT.

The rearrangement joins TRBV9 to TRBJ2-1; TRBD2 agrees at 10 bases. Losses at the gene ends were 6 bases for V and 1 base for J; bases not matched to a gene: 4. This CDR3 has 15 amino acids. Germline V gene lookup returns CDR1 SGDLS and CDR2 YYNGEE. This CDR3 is CASTKAGGSYNEQFF. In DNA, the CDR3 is TGTGCCAGCACAAAAGCGGGAGGGTCCTACAATGAGCAGTTCTTC.

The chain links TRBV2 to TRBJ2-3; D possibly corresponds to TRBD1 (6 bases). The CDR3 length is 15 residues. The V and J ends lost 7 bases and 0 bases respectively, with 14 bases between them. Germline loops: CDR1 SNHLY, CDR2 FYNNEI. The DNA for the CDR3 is TGTGCCAGCACCCCCGAGGGGGTTAGCACAGATACGCAGTATTTT. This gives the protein CASTPEGVSTDTQYF.

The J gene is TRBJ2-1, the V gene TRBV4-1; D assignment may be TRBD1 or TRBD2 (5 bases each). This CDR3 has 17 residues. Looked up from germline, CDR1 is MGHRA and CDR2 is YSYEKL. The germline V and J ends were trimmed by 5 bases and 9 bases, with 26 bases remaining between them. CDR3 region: CASSTRDQYTWGSEQFF. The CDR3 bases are TGCGCCAGCAGCACCCGGGATCAATACACCTGGGGGAGTGAGCAGTTCTTC.

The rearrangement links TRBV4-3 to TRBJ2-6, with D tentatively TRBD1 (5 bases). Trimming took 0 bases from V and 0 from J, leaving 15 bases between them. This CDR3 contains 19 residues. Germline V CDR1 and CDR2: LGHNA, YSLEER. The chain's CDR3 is CASSQEKVSGFSGANVLTF. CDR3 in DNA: TGCGCCAGCAGCCAAGAAAAGGTGTCAGGGTTCTCTGGGGCCAACGTCCTGACTTTC.

The CDR3 region is CASSRDPGDGYTF. DNA for the CDR3: TGTGCCAGTAGTAGGGATCCGGGGGATGGCTACACCTTC. J is TRBJ1-2 and V is TRBV6-1; the D gene is possibly TRBD1 (5 bases). V was trimmed by 9 bases and J by 6 bases, leaving 17 bases between them. CDR1 and CDR2 (germline): MNHNS, SASEGT. The CDR3 contains 13 residues.

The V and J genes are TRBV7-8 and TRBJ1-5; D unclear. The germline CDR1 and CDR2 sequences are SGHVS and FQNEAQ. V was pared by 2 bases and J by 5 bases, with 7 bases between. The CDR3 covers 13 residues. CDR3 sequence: CASSLRSDQPQHF. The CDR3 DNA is TGTGCCAGCAGCTTACGGAGTGATCAGCCCCAGCATTTT.

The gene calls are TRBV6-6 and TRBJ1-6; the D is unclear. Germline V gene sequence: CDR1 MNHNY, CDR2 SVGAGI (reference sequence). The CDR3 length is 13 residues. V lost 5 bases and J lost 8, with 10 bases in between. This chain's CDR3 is CASSGRWDSPLHF. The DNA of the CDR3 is TGTGCCAGCAGTGGGCGTTGGGATTCACCCCTCCACTTT.

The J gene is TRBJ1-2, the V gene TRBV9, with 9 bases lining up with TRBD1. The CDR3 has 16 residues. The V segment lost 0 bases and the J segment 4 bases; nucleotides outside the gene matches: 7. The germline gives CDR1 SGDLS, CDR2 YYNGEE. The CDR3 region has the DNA TGTGCCAGCAGCGTAGCTACGGGACAGGGAACCTATGGCTACACCTTC. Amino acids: CASSVATGQGTYGYTF.

The DNA for the CDR3 is TGTGCCAGCAGTGAGATAGGGGGGCTTAGCAATCAGCCCCAGCATTTT. Amino acids: CASSEIGGLSNQPQHF. The V and J genes are TRBV2 and TRBJ1-5; TRBD1 is a possible D gene (6 bases). The germline V gene has CDR1 SNHLY and CDR2 FYNNEI. The V end lost 3 bases, the J end lost 0 bases, and 12 bases lay between the germline ends. The length of the CDR3 is 16 residues.

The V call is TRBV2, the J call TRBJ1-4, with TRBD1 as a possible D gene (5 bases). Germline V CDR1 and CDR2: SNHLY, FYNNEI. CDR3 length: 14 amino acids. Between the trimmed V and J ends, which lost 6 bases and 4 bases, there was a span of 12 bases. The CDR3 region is CASSRALNNEKLFF. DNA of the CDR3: TGTGCCAGCAGCAGGGCCCTAAATAATGAAAAACTGTTTTTT.

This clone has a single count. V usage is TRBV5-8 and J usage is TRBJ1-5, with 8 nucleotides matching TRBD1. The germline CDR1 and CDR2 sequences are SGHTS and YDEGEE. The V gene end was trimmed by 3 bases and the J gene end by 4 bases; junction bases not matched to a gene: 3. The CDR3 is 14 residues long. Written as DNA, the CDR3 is TGTGCCAGCAGCTACGACAGGGGTAATCAGCCCCAGCATTTT. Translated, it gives CASSYDRGNQPQHF.

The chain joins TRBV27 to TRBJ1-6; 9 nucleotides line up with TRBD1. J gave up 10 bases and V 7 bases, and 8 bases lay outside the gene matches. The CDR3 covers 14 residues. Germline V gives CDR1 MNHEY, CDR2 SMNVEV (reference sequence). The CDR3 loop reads CASKGTGNQSPLHF. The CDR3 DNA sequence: TGTGCCAGCAAGGGGACAGGGAACCAATCACCCCTCCACTTT.

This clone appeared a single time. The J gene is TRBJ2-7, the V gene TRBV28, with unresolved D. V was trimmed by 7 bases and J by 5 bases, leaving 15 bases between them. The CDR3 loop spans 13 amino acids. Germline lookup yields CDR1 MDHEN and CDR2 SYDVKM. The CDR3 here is CASTRTTANEQYF. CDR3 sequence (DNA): TGTGCCAGCACCCGCACCACGGCCAACGAGCAGTACTTC.

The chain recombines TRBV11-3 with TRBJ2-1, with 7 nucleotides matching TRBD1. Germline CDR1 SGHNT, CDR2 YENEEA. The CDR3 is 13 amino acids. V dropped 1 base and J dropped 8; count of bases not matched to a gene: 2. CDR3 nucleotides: TGTGCCAGCAGCTTAGGACAGGGCCATGAGCAGTTCTTC. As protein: CASSLGQGHEQFF.

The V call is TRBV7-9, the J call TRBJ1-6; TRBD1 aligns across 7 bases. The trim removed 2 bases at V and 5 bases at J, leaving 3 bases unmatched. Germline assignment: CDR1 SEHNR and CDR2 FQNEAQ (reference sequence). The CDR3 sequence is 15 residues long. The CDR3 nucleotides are TGTGCCAGCAGCTTAACAGGGGATAATAATTCACCCCTCCACTTT. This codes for CASSLTGDNNSPLHF.

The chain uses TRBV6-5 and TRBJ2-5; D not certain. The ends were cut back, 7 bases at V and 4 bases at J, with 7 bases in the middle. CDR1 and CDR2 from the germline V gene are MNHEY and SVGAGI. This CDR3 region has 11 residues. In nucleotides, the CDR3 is TGTGCCAGCAAGGTCGGAGAGACCCAGTACTTC. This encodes CASKVGETQYF.

Written as DNA, the CDR3 is TGTGCCAGCAGCTTAGATCGGGAGACCGGGGAGCTGTTTTTT. Its translation: CASSLDRETGELFF. The rearrangement links TRBV11-2 to TRBJ2-2; D is possibly TRBD2 (6 bases). CDR3 length: 14 amino acids. Germline CDR1 is SGHAT and CDR2 is FQNNGV. V lost 0 bases and J lost 5, with 7 bases in between. The full variable domain, with the rest looked up from reference TRBV11-2 and TRBJ2-2, is EAGVAQSPRYKIIEKRQSVAFWCNPISGHATLYWYQQILGQGPKLLIQFQNNGVVDDSQLPKDRFSAERLKGVDSTLKIQPAKLEDSAVYLCASSLDRETGELFFGEGSRLTVL.

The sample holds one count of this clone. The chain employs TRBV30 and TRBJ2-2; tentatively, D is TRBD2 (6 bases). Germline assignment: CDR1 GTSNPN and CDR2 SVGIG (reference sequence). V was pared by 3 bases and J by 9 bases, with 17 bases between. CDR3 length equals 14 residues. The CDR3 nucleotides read TGTGCCTGGAGACACCGGGACTTACCCCGGGAGCTGTTTTTT. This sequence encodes CAWRHRDLPRELFF.

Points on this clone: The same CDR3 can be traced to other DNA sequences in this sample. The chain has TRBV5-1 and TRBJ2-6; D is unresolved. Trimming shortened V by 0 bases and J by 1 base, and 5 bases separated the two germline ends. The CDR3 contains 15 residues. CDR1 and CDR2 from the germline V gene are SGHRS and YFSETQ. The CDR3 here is CASSLGGSGANVLTF. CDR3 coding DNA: TGCGCCAGCAGCTTGGGTGGTTCTGGGGCCAACGTCCTGACTTTC.

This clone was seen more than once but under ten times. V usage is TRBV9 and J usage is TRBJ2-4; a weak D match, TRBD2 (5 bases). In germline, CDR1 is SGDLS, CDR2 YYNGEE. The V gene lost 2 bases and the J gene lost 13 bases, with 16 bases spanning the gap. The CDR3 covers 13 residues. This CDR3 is CASSVQISDNQYF. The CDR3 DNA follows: TGTGCCAGCAGCGTTCAGATTAGCGACAACCAGTACTTC.